Ten or more counts support the clone carrying this TCR beta chain. Its specificity is not known. A read error may produce the germline difference seen at one junction end. CDR1 is MNHEY, CDR2 SVGAGI, per germline. The CDR3 has 13 amino acids. Samples came from axillary lymph nodes draining the breast cancer. This entry belongs to a study of breast tumors, draining lymph nodes, adjacent tissues. Study-level findings and limits: Data only fit, rather than demonstrated, lymph node origin of most tumor T cells. Tumor TCR diversity was below lymph nodes but above nontumor tissue. Data fit most tumor T cells coming from lymph node, expanding in tumor.

TCRdb analysed the multiplex PCR reads with MiXCR anew, one entry per CDR3 protein. Seen here are some 200,000 distinct CDR3 sequences, 31% observed once, and the top ten hold 4.3%. Source material: axillary lymph node tissue. The receptor comes from a female donor with breast cancer. Some clones in this sample may be carry-over from other donors' samples. This chain links TRBV6-5 with TRBJ1-5; D ambiguous. The CDR3 is CASSHSNFQPQHF. CDR3 coding DNA: TGTGCCAGCAGTCACTCGAATTTTCAGCCCCAGCATTTT.